This T cell receptor beta chain was identified in a study of T cell clonotyping in hematopoietic cell transplantation. Study results and limitations: Pathologically expanded recipient clonotypes increased progressively from day 30 to day 180 as diversity fell.

The time point denotes: recipient sample about 28 days before transplant, after cytoreduction. This CDR3 comprises 15 residues. Sequencing used immunoSEQ multiplex PCR; TCRdb keeps in-frame clones, though not all of them. The table lists roughly 23,000 clones, roughly nine tenths of them singletons. Turning to this clone: Its matching antigen is unknown.

The chain uses TRBV21-1 and TRBJ1-3; the listed D gene, TRBD1, was not tested against the DNA. TRBV21-1 is a pseudogene segment. The sequence was obtained from a man younger than 35 with biphenotypic leukemia. Some clones in this sample may be carry-over from other donors' samples. This sample comprised peripheral blood mononuclear cells, obtained before stem cell transplant. CDR3 coding DNA: TGTGCCAGCAGCAAAGAAACAGGGCTAGGAAACACCATATATTTT. This gives the protein CASSKETGLGNTIYF.